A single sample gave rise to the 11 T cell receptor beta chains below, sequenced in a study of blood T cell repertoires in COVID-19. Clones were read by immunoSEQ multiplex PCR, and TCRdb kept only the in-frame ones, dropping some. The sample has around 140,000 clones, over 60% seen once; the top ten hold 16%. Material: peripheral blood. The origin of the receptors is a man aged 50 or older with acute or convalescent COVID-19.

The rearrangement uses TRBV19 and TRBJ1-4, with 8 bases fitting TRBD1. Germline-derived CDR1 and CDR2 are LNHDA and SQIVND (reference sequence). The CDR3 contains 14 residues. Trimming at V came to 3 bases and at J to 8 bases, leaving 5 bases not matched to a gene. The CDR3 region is CASSIGQGKEKLFF. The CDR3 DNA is TGTGCCAGTAGTATCGGACAGGGAAAGGAAAAACTGTTTTTT. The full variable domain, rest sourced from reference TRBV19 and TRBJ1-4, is DGGITQSPKYLFRKEGQNVTLSCEQNLNHDAMYWYRQDPGQGLRLIYYSQIVNDFQKGDIAEGYSVSREKKESFPLTVTSAQKNPTAFYLCASSIGQGKEKLFFGSGTQLSVL.

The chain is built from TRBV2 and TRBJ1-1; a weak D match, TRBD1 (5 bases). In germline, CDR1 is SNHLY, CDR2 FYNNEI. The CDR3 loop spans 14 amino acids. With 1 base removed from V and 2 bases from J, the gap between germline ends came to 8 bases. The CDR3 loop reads CASSEGQGNTEAFF. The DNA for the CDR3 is TGTGCCAGCAGTGAAGGGCAGGGAAACACTGAAGCTTTCTTT.

The CDR3 spells CASSIQGAGEKLFF. The CDR3 region has the DNA TGTGCCAGCAGTATCCAGGGGGCTGGTGAAAAACTGTTTTTT. The genes are TRBV27 and TRBJ1-4; 8 positions agree with TRBD1. The germline CDR1 and CDR2 sequences are MNHEY and SMNVEV (reference sequence). This CDR3 region has 14 residues. The ends lost 5 bases at V and 7 bases at J; junction bases unmatched: 6.

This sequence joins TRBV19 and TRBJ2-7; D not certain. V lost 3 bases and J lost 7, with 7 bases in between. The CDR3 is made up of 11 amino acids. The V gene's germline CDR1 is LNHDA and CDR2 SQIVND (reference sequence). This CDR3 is CASSMRPEQYF. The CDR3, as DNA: TGTGCCAGTAGTATGAGGCCGGAGCAGTACTTC.

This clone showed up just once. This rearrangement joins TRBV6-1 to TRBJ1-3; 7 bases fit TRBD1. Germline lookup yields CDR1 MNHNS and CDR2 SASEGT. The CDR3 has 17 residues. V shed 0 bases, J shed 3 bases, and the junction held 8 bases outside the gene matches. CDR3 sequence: CASSEALEGALGNTIYF. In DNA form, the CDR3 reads TGTGCCAGCAGTGAAGCGCTCGAGGGGGCGCTTGGAAACACCATATATTTT.

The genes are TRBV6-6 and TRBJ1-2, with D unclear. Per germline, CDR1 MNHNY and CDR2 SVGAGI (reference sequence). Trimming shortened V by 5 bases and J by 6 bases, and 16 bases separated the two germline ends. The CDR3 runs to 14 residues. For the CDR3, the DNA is TGTGCCAGCAGTCCAGACGGGTTCCCTAATGGCTACACCTTC. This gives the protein CASSPDGFPNGYTF.

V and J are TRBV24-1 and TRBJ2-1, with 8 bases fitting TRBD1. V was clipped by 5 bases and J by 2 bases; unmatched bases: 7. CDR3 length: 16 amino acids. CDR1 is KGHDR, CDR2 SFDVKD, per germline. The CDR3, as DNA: TGTGCCACCAGTGGTATCGGGACAGGACCCTACAATGAGCAGTTCTTC. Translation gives CATSGIGTGPYNEQFF.

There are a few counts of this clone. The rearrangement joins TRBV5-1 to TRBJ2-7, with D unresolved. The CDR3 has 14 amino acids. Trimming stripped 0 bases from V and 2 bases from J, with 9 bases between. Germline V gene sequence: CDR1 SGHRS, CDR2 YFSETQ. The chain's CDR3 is CASSLGSLTYEQYF. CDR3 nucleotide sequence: TGCGCCAGCAGCTTGGGAAGCTTAACCTACGAGCAGTACTTC.

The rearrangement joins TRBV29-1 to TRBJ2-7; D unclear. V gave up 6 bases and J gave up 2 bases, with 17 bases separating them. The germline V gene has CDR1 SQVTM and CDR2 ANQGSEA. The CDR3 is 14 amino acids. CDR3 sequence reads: CSVPLGGSTYEQYF. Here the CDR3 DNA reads TGCAGCGTCCCCCTTGGCGGATCAACCTACGAGCAGTACTTC.

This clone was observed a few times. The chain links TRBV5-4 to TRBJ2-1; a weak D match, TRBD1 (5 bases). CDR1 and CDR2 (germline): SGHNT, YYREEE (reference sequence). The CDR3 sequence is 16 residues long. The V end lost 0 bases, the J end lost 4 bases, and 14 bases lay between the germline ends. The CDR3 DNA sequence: TGTGCCAGCAGCTTGGCCCAAAGGGGCCTATACAATGAGCAGTTCTTC. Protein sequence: CASSLAQRGLYNEQFF.

The CDR3 sequence: CAISGQSGNTIYF. In DNA, the CDR3 is TGTGCCATCAGTGGCCAGTCTGGAAACACCATATATTTT. J is TRBJ1-3 and V is TRBV10-3; D unclear. This CDR3 spans 13 amino acids. V lost 4 bases and J lost 1, with 5 bases in between. CDR1 is ENHRY and CDR2 is SYGVKD in the germline V gene.